This T cell receptor beta chain was obtained from a study of blood T cell repertoires in COVID-19. Study overall: Samples came from the United States, Italy and Spain, spanning acute and convalescent COVID-19. The analysed material was cDNA or gDNA that came from T cells, B-cell-depleted T cells, or PBMCs.

Original processing notes: Estimates of nucleated cell counts were drawn from the amplification of reference gene primers. The data were produced by immunoSEQ multiplex PCR, yet TCRdb's version contains in-frame clones alone and is incomplete. The V and J calls and the clone size are those of that table, but D and trimming were determined from the DNA. The table includes about 70,000 clones, over 75% detected once. The sequence was collected from a man in his fifties or sixties with acute or convalescent COVID-19. The sequencing input was peripheral blood.

CDR3 bases: TGTGCCAGCAGCTCAAGATGGACAGTCTCTGGAAACACCATATATTTT. Its translation is CASSSRWTVSGNTIYF. V gene TRBV11-3 combines with J gene TRBJ1-3, with D possibly TRBD1 on 6 matching bases. V was pared by 4 bases and J by 0 bases, with 13 bases between. The CDR3 is 16 amino acids. Germline V gene data show CDR1 as SGHNT and CDR2 as YENEEA.